A single T cell receptor beta chain is shown here with its context. Its antigen is unidentified. This specimen comes from a study of regulatory T cells in long-lasting Graves disease. Sample time point: newly diagnosed GD, antithyroid drugs for less than 3 months. RNA from PBMCs was the source of the TCR library. Arm-PCR with iRepertoire HTBI primers amplified the CDR3 regions for these TCR beta libraries. TCRdb re-called the multiplex PCR reads through MiXCR, storing one row per CDR3 protein. The table records 400,000 to 500,000 distinct CDR3 sequences, about 15% of them present only once. Study-wide findings and caveats: Segments TRBV28, TRBJ1-2 and TRBJ2-5 showed preferential usage in persistent disease. Study was limited to peripheral blood, excluding thyroid tissue.

The junction had 5 bases not matched to a gene; V was cut back by 7 bases and J by 6 bases. The CDR3 runs 13 residues. CDR1 is SGHDT and CDR2 is YYEEEE in the germline V gene. These data are also associated with another study on T cells in Graves' hyperthyroidism and ophthalmopathy.

The sample in question was peripheral blood mononuclear cells (PBMCs), obtained at new diagnosis, from a patient treated with antithyroid drugs. The source of this sequence is a woman younger than 35 with Graves disease. The rearrangement uses TRBV5-6 and TRBJ1-4; 8 nucleotides match TRBD1. The CDR3 DNA is TGTGCCAGCCAGGGACAGGACGATGAAAAACTGTTTTTT. Its translation: CASQGQDDEKLFF.